A selection of T cell receptor beta chains follows, all from one sample in a study of shared clonotypes between healthy human individuals. Only in-frame clones appear in the TCRdb table, and some are missing; sequencing was by immunoSEQ multiplex PCR. The sample carries around 610,000 clones, 96% recorded once. The sequenced sample consisted of naive CD8+ T cells sorted from blood. The receptors derive from a woman in her twenties or thirties in good health. CDR3s include the opening cysteine and the closing phenylalanine or tryptophan. The order of the fields is clone size, V gene, J gene, D gene, CDR3 DNA, CDR3 protein. D genes are given only for firm matches. For some rows the clone size is stated as once, few or many, or as a class when expanded; others skip it.

clone size: -; V gene: TRBV4-1; J gene: TRBJ2-7; D gene: TRBD1; CDR3 DNA: TGCGCCAGCAGCCAAACACGACAGGGGAACTACGAGCAGTACTTC; CDR3 protein: CASSQTRQGNYEQYF
clone size: -; V gene: TRBV27; J gene: TRBJ1-2; D gene: -; CDR3 DNA: TGTGCCAGCAGTTCACCGACGGGCTATGGCTACACCTTC; CDR3 protein: CASSSPTGYGYTF
clone size: once; V gene: TRBV6-5; J gene: TRBJ1-1; D gene: -; CDR3 DNA: TGTGCCAGCAGCCCCACACATAACACTGAAGCTTTCTTT; CDR3 protein: CASSPTHNTEAFF
clone size: once; V gene: TRBV6-5; J gene: TRBJ2-7; D gene: TRBD2; CDR3 DNA: TGTGCCAGCAGTTACGCGGGAGCGTACGAGCAGTACTTC; CDR3 protein: CASSYAGAYEQYF
clone size: -; V gene: TRBV27; J gene: TRBJ2-1; D gene: -; CDR3 DNA: TGTGCCAGCAGTAAGCCAGGCGAGTGGTGGAATGAGCAGTTCTTC; CDR3 protein: CASSKPGEWWNEQFF
clone size: -; V gene: TRBV7-9; J gene: TRBJ2-7; D gene: -; CDR3 DNA: TGTGCCAGCAGCTTTGGAAACGAGCAGTACTTC; CDR3 protein: CASSFGNEQYF
clone size: -; V gene: TRBV5-8; J gene: TRBJ2-1; D gene: -; CDR3 DNA: TGTGCCAGCAGCTTGGTAGGACTAATAAATGAGCAGTTCTTC; CDR3 protein: CASSLVGLINEQFF
clone size: -; V gene: TRBV6-5; J gene: TRBJ1-1; D gene: -; CDR3 DNA: TGTGCCAGCAGTAACACAAGAGGAGGTACTGAAGCTTTCTTT; CDR3 protein: CASSNTRGGTEAFF
clone size: few; V gene: TRBV18; J gene: TRBJ2-7; D gene: -; CDR3 DNA: TGTGCCAGCTGGGTAGGGGGAGAGAACGAGCAGTACTTC; CDR3 protein: CASWVGGENEQYF
clone size: -; V gene: TRBV28; J gene: TRBJ2-2; D gene: -; CDR3 DNA: TGTGCCAGCAGTTTTTTGGGGCAGACGAACACCGGGGAGCTGTTTTTT; CDR3 protein: CASSFLGQTNTGELFF
clone size: -; V gene: TRBV5-1; J gene: TRBJ2-2; D gene: -; CDR3 DNA: TGCGCCAGCAGGTTTACTCGGGACACCGGGGAGCTGTTTTTT; CDR3 protein: CASRFTRDTGELFF
clone size: -; V gene: TRBV5-1; J gene: TRBJ1-2; D gene: TRBD1; CDR3 DNA: TGCGCCAGCAGCAAAGGGACAGGGACCGAAGCTAACTATGGCTACACCTTC; CDR3 protein: CASSKGTGTEANYGYTF
clone size: -; V gene: TRBV7-9; J gene: TRBJ2-1; D gene: -; CDR3 DNA: TGTGCCAGCAGCGGAACCGCTCGGGGGAATGAGCAGTTCTTC; CDR3 protein: CASSGTARGNEQFF
clone size: -; V gene: TRBV5-6; J gene: TRBJ1-5; D gene: -; CDR3 DNA: TGTGCCAGCAGCTTCGGGTCGAAGCCCCAGCATTTT; CDR3 protein: CASSFGSKPQHF
clone size: -; V gene: TRBV10-3; J gene: TRBJ2-2; D gene: -; CDR3 DNA: TGTGCCATCAGTGATGTAGGAAACACCGGGGAGCTGTTTTTT; CDR3 protein: CAISDVGNTGELFF
clone size: -; V gene: TRBV27; J gene: TRBJ2-7; D gene: TRBD1; CDR3 DNA: TGTGCCAGCAGTACAGGGGGCGCGTCCCACGAGCAGTACTTC; CDR3 protein: CASSTGGASHEQYF
clone size: once; V gene: TRBV15; J gene: TRBJ2-1; D gene: TRBD2; CDR3 DNA: TGTGCCACCAGCAGAGGGTCGGGAGGGAGCGGCGATGAGCAGTTCTTC; CDR3 protein: CATSRGSGGSGDEQFF
clone size: -; V gene: TRBV4-1; J gene: TRBJ1-1; D gene: -; CDR3 DNA: TGCGCCAGCAGCGGTACCGCAGACCAAGAAGCTTTCTTT; CDR3 protein: CASSGTADQEAFF
clone size: -; V gene: TRBV5-6; J gene: TRBJ1-2; D gene: -; CDR3 DNA: TGTGCCAGCAGCTTGGAACATTTTGGCTACACCTTC; CDR3 protein: CASSLEHFGYTF
clone size: -; V gene: TRBV11-2; J gene: TRBJ2-7; D gene: TRBD2; CDR3 DNA: TGTGCCAGCAGCTTAGGGACTAGCGGGAGGGCCAGGATATCCTACGAGCAGTACTTC; CDR3 protein: CASSLGTSGRARISYEQYF
clone size: -; V gene: TRBV27; J gene: TRBJ1-3; D gene: -; CDR3 DNA: TGTGCCAGCAGTTTAGGGGGAGACGGAAACACCATATATTTT; CDR3 protein: CASSLGGDGNTIYF
clone size: -; V gene: TRBV6-6; J gene: TRBJ2-5; D gene: -; CDR3 DNA: TGTGCCAGCGCCTGGAAACAAGAGACCCAGTACTTC; CDR3 protein: CASAWKQETQYF
clone size: once; V gene: TRBV29-1; J gene: TRBJ2-1; D gene: -; CDR3 DNA: TGCAGCGGACTGACGGGCCTGTCATACAATGAGCAGTTCTTC; CDR3 protein: CSGLTGLSYNEQFF